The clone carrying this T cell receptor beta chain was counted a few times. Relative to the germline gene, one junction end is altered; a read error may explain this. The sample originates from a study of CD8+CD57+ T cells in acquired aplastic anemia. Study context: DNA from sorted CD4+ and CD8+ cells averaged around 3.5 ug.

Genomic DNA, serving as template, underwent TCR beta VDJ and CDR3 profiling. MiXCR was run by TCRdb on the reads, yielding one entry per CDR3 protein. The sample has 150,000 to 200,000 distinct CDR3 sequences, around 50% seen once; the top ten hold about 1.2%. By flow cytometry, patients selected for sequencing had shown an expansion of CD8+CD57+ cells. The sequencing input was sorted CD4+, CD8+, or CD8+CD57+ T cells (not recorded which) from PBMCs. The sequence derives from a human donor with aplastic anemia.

The CDR3, as DNA: TGTGCCAGCAGTGAACTGGCACCACCCTACGAGCAGTACTTC. Its translation is CASSELAPPYEQYF. This chain joins TRBV24-1 and TRBJ2-7; no definite D call. In germline, CDR1 is KGHDR, CDR2 SFDVKD. This CDR3 has 14 residues.